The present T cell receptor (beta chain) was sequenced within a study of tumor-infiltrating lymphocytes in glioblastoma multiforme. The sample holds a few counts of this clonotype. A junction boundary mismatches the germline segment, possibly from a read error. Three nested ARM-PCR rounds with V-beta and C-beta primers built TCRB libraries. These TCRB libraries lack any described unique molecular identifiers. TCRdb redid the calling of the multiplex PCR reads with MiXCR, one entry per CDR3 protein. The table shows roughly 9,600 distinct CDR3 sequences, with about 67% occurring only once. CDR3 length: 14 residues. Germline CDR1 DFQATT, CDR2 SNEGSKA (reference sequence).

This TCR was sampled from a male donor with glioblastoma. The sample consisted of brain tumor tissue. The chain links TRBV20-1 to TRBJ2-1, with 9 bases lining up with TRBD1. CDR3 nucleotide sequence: TGCAATGCTAGGGACAGGGAACATTACAATGAGCAGTTCTTC. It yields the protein CNARDREHYNEQFF.